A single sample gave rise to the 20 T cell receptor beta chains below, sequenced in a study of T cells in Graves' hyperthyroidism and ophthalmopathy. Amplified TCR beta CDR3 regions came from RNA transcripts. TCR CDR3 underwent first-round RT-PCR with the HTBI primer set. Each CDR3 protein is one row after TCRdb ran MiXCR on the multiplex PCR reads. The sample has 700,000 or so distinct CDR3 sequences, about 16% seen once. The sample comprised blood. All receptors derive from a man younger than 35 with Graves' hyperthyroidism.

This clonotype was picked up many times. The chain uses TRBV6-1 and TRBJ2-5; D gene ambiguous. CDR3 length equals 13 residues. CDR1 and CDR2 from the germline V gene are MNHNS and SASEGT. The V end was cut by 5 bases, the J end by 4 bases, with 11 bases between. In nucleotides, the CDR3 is TGTGCCAGCAGTTATCCCGGGCGAGAGACCCAGTACTTC. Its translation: CASSYPGRETQYF.

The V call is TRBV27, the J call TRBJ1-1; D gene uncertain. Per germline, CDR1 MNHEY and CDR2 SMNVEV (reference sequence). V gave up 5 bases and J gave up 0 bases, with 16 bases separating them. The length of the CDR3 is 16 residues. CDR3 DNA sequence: TGTGCCAGCAGTCCGCAAAGAGGCCCTATGAACACTGAAGCTTTCTTT. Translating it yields CASSPQRGPMNTEAFF.

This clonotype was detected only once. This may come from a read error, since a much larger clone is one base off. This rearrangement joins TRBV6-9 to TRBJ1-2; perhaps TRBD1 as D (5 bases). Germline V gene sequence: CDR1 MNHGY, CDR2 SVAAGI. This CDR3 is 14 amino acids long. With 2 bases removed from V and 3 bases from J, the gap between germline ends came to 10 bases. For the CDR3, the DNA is TGTGCCAGCAGTTATAAGGCAGGGCACTATGGCTACACCTTC. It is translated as CASSYKAGHYGYTF.

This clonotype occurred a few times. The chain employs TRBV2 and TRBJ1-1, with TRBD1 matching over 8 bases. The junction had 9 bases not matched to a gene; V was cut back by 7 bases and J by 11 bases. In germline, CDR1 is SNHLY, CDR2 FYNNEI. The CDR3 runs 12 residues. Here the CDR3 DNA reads TGTGCCAGCATACGGGACAGGTCGCCGGCTTTCTTT. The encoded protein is CASIRDRSPAFF.

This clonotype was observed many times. The CDR3: CASSTRQNYQPQHF. CDR3 in DNA: TGTGCCAGCAGTACCCGACAGAACTATCAGCCCCAGCATTTT. The chain employs TRBV28 and TRBJ1-5, with D perhaps matching TRBD1 (5 bases). The length of the CDR3 is 14 residues. Germline CDR1 MDHEN, CDR2 SYDVKM. V shed 5 bases and J shed 5 bases, with 13 bases lying between them. Filled out from reference TRBV28 and TRBJ1-5, the complete variable domain reads DVKVTQSSRYLVKRTGEKVFLECVQDMDHENMFWYRQDPGLGLRLIYFSYDVKMKEKGDIPEGYSVSREKKERFSLILESASTNQTSMYLCASSTRQNYQPQHFGDGTRLSIL.

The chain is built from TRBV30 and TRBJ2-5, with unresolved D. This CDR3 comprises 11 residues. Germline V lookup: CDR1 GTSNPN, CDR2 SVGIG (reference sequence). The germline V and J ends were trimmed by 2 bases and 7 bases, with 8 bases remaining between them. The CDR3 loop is CAWSPKGTQYF. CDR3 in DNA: TGTGCCTGGAGTCCCAAGGGGACCCAGTACTTC.

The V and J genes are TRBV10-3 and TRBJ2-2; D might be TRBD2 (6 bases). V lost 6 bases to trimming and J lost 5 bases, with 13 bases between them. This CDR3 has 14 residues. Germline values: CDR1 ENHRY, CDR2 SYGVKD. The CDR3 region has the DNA TGTGCCATCAGACCCAGGGAGGAGACCGGGGAGCTGTTTTTT. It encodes CAIRPREETGELFF.

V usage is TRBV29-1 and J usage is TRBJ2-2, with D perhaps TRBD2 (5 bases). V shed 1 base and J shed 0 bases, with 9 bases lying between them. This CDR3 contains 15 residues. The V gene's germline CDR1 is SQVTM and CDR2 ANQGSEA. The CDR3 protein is CSVEASGTNTGELFF. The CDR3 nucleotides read TGCAGCGTTGAAGCCAGCGGTACGAACACCGGGGAGCTGTTTTTT.

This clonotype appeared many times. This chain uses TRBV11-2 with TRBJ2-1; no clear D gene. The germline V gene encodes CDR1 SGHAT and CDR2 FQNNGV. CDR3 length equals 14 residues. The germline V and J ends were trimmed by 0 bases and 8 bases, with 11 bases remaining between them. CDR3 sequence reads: CASSLDFPVHEQFF. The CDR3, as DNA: TGTGCCAGCAGCTTAGATTTTCCGGTGCATGAGCAGTTCTTC.

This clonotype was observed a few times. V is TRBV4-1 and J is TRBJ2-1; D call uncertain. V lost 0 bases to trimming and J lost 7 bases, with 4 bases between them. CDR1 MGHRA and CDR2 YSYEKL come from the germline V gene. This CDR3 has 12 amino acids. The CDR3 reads CASSQDSNEQFF. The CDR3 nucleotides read TGCGCCAGCAGCCAAGACAGTAATGAGCAGTTCTTC.

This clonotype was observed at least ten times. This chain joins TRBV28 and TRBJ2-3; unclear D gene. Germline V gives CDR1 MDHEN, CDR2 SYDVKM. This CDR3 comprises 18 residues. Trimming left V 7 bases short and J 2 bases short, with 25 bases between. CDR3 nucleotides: TGTGCCAGCACCCGTCGGTTGGGCAGCCTCCCGGACACAGATACGCAGTATTTT. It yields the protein CASTRRLGSLPDTDTQYF.

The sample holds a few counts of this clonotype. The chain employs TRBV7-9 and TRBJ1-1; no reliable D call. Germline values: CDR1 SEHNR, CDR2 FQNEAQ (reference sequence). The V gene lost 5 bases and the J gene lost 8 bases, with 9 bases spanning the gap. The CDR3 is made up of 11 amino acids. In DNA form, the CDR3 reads TGTGCCAGCAGCCGAGGACTGGAAGCTTTCTTT. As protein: CASSRGLEAFF.

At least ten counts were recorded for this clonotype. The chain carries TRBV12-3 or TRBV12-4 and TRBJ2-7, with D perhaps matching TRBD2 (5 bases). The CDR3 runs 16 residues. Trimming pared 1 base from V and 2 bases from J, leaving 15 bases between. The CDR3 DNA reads TGTGCCAGCAGTTTAGAAGAGGGTTTGAAAACCTACGAGCAGTACTTC. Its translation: CASSLEEGLKTYEQYF.

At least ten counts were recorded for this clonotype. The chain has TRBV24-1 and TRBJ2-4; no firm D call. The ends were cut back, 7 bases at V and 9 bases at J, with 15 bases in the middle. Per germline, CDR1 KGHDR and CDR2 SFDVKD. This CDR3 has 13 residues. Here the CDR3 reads CATRPKGKGIQYF. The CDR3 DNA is TGTGCCACCAGACCAAAAGGAAAGGGCATTCAGTACTTC.

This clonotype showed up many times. The CDR3 coding sequence is TGTGCCAGCAGCTTTAACAGGGGAGGCGAGCAGTTCTTC. It specifies CASSFNRGGEQFF. The chain employs TRBV7-9 and TRBJ2-1; possible D gene TRBD1, 7 bases. There are 13 residues in the CDR3. Germline CDR1 is SEHNR and CDR2 is FQNEAQ (reference sequence). Trimming left V 3 bases short and J 10 bases short, with 13 bases between.

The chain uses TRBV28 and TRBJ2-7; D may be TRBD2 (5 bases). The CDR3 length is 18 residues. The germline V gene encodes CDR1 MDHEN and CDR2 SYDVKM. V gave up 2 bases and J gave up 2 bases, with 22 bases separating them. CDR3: CASSLPRAGLGLAYEQYF. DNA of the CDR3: TGTGCCAGCAGTTTACCCCGCGCGGGCTTAGGGCTAGCCTACGAGCAGTACTTC.

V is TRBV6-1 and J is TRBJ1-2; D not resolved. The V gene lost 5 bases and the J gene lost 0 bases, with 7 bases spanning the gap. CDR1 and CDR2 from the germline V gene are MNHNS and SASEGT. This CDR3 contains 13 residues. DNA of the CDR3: TGTGCCAGCAGTCCAGCACCTAACTATGGCTACACCTTC. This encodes CASSPAPNYGYTF.

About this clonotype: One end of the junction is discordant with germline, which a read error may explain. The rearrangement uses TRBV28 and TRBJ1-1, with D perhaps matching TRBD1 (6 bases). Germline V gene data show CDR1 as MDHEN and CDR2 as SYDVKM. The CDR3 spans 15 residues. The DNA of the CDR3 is TGTGACAGCAGTTTAAGTAGGACAGAGAACGCTGAAGCTTTCTTT. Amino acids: CDSSLSRTENAEAFF.

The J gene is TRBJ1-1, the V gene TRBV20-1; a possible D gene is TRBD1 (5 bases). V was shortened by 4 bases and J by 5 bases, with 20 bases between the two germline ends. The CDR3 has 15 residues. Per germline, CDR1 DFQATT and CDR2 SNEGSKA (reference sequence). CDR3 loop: CSATSREIGATEAFF. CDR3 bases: TGCAGTGCTACCTCCCGGGAGATCGGGGCTACTGAAGCTTTCTTT.

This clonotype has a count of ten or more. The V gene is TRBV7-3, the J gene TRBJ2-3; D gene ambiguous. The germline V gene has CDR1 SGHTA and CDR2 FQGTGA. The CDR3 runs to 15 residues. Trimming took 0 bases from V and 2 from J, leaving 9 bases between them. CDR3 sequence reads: CASSLTPRFTDTQYF. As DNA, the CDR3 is TGTGCCAGCAGCTTAACGCCCCGTTTCACAGATACGCAGTATTTT.